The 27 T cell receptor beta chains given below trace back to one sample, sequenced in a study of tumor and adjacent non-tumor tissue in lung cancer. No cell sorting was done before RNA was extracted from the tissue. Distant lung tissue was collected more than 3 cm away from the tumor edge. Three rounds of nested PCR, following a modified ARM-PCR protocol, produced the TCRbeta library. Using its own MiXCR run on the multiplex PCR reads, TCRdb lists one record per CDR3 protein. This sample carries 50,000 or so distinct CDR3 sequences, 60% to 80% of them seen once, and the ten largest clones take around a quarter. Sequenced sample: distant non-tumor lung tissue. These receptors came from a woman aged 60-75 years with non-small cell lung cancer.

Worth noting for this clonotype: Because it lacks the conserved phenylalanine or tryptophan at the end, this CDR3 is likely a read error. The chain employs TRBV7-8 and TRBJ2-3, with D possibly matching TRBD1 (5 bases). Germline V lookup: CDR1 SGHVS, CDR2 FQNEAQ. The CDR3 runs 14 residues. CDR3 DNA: TGTGCCAGCAGCTGGAGAATAATGACAGTTACGCAGTATTTA. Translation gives CASSWRIMTVTQYL.

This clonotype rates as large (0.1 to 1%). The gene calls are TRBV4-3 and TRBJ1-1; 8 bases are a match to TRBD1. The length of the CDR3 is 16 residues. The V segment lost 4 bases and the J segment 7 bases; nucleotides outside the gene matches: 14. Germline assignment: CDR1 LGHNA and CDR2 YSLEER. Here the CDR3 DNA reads TGCGCCAGCAGCCCACGAAGGACAGGGTATGGCATTGAAGCTTTCTTT. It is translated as CASSPRRTGYGIEAFF.

As DNA, the CDR3 is TGCAGTGCTAGTGGGACGTACAATTCACCCCTCCACTTT. Amino acid sequence: CSASGTYNSPLHF. The chain joins TRBV20-1 to TRBJ1-6; D might be TRBD1 (5 bases). This CDR3 is built from 13 residues. V lost 3 bases, J lost 7 bases, and 10 bases lay in between. Looked up from germline, CDR1 is DFQATT and CDR2 is SNEGSKA (reference sequence).

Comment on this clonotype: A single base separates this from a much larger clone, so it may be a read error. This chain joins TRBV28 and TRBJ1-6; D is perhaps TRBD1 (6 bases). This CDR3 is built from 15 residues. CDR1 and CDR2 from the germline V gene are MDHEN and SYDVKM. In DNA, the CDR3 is TGTGCCGGCAGTGGGGCCGGGGGGCGAGGATCACCCCTCCACTTT. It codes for CAGSGAGGRGSPLHF.

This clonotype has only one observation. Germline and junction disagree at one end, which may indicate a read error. CDR3 sequence reads: CVSSYDRGSTDTQYF. CDR3 in DNA: TGTGTCAGCAGTTATGACAGGGGGAGCACAGATACGCAGTATTTT. V gene TRBV6-5 combines with J gene TRBJ2-3; 9 bases match TRBD1. The germline gives CDR1 MNHEY, CDR2 SVGAGI. The CDR3 runs 15 residues.

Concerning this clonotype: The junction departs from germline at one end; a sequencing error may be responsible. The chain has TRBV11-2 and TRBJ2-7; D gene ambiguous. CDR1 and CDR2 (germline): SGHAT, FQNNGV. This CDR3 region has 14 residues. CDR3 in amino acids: CASSLDGNPYEQYF. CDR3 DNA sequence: TGTGCCAGCAGCTTAGACGGCAATCCCTATGAGCAGTACTTC.

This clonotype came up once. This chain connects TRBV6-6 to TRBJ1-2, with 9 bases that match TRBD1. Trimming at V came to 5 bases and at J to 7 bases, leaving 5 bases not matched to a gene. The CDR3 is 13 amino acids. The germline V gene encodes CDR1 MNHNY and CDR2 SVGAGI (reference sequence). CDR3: CASSDRGEPGYTF. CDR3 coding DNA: TGTGCCAGCAGTGACAGGGGGGAGCCTGGCTACACCTTC.

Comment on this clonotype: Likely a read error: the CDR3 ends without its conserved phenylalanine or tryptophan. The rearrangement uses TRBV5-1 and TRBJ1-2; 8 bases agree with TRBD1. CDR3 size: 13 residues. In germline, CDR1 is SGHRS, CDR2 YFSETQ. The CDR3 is CASNLDREGGYTY. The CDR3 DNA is TGCGCCAGCAACTTGGACAGGGAAGGGGGTTACACCTAC.

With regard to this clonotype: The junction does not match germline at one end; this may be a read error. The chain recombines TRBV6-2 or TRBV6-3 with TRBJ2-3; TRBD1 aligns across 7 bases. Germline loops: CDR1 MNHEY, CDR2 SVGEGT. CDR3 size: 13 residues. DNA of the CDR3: TGTGCCTGCAGTTTGACAGGGCCGAATATGCAGTATTTT. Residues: CACSLTGPNMQYF.

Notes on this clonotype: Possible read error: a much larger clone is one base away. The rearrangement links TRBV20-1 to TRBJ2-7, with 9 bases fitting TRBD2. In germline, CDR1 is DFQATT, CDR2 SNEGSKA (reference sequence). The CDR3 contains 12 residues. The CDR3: CSEAGGNYEHYF. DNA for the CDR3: TGCAGTGAGGCGGGGGGGAACTACGAGCACTACTTC.

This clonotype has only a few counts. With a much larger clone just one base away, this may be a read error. CDR3 bases: TGTGCCAGCAGTTTAGGGATAGGGTCAACTCAAGAGACCCAGTACTTC. Its translation is CASSLGIGSTQETQYF. J is TRBJ2-5 and V is TRBV12-3 or TRBV12-4; no clear D. V was cut by 1 base and J by 2 bases, with 14 bases left in between. This CDR3 comprises 16 residues.

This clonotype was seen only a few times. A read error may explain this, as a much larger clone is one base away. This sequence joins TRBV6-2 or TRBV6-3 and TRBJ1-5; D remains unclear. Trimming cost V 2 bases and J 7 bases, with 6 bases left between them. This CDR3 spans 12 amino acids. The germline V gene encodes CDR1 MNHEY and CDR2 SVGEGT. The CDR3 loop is CASSYLGQPQHF. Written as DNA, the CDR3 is TGTGCCAGCAGTTACCTCGGGCAGCCCCAGCATTTT.

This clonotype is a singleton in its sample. For the CDR3, the DNA is TGTGCCAGCAGTGTTCTAGCGGGAGGTGAGCAGTTCTTC. This translates into CASSVLAGGEQFF. The V gene is TRBV2, the J gene TRBJ2-1, with TRBD2 identical over 11 bases. The CDR3 contains 13 residues. Germline lookup yields CDR1 SNHLY and CDR2 FYNNEI. Trimming took 4 bases from V and 9 from J; bases not matched to a gene: 2.

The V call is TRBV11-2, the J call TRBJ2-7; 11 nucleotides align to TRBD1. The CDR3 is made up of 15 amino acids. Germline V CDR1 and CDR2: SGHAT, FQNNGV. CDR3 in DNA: TGTGTCATCAGCGACCGGGACAGGGGGGGTTACGAGCAGTACTTC. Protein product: CVISDRDRGGYEQYF.

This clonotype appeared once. The CDR3 here is CASSQGPGAVGGYTF. The CDR3 region has the DNA TGCGCCAGCAGCCAAGGGCCCGGAGCCGTTGGTGGATACACCTTC. This chain joins TRBV4-3 and TRBJ1-2; D is unresolved. The CDR3 sequence is 15 residues long. With 1 base removed from V and 11 bases from J, the gap between germline ends came to 20 bases. Germline lookup yields CDR1 LGHNA and CDR2 YSLEER.

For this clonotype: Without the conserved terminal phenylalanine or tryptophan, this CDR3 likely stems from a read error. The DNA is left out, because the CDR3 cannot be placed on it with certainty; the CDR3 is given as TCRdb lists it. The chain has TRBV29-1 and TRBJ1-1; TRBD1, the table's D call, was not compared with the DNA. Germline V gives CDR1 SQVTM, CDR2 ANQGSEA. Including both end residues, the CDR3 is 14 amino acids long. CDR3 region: CSVSSGTGMSEAYI.

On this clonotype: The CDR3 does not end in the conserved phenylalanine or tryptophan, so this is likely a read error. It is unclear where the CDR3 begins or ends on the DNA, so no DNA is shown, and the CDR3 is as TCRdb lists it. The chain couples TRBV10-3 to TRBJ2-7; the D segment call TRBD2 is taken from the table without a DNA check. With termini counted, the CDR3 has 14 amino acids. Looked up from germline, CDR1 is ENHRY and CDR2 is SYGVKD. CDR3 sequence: CAISAGTSGYEHYL.

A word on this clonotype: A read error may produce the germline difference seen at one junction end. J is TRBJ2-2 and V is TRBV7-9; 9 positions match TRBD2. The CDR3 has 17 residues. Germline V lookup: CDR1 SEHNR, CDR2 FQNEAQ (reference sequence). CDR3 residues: CAISRMAGGRYTGELFF. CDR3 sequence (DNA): TGTGCCATCAGCCGAATGGCGGGAGGGCGATACACCGGGGAGTTGTTTTTT.

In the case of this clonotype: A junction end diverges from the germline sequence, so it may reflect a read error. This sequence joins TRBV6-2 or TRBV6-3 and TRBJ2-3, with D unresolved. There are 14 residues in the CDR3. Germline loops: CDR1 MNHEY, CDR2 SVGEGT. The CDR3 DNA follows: TGTGCCAGCAGTTACGTCTCTAGTACAGAAACACAGTGTTTT. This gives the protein CASSYVSSTETQCF.

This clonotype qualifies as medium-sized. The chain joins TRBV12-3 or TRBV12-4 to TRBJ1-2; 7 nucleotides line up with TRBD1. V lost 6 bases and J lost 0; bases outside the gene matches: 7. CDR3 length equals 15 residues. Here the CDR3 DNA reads TGTGCCAGCAGGTCCGGGACAGCAACTAACTATGGCTACACCTTC. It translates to CASRSGTATNYGYTF.

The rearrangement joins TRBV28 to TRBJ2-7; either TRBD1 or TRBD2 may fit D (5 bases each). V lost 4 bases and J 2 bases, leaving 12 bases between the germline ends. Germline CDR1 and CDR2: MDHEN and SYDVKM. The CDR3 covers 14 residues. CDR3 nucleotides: TGTGCCAGCAGTTCGGGGCTGCTGCCCTACGAGCAGTACTTC. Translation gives CASSSGLLPYEQYF.

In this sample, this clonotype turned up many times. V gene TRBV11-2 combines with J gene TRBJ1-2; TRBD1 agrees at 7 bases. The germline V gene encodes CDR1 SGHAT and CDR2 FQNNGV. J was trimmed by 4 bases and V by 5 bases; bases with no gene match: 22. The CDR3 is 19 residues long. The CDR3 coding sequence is TGTGCCAGCAGCGCAGACTGGACCGGGACAGATGAGATGTCCTATGGCTACACCTTC. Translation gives CASSADWTGTDEMSYGYTF.

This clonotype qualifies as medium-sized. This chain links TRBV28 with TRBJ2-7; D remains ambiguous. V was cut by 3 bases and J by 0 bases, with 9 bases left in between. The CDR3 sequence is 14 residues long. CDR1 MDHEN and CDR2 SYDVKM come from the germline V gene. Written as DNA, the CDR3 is TGTGCCAGCAGTTTGCTTCTCAGCTCCTACGAGCAGTACTTC. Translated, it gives CASSLLLSSYEQYF. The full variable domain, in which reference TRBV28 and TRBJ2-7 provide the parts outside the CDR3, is DVKVTQSSRYLVKRTGEKVFLECVQDMDHENMFWYRQDPGLGLRLIYFSYDVKMKEKGDIPEGYSVSREKKERFSLILESASTNQTSMYLCASSLLLSSYEQYFGPGTRLTVT.

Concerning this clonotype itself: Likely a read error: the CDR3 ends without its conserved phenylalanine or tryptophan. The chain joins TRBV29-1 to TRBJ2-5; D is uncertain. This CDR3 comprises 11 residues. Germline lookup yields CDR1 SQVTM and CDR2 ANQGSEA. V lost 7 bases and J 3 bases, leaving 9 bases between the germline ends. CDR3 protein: CSDGWEETQYL. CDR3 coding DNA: TGCAGCGATGGTTGGGAAGAGACCCAGTACTTA.

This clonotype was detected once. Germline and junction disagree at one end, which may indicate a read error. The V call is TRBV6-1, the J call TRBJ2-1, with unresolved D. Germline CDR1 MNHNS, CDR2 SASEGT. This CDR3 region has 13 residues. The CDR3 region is CASIFVGSNEPFF. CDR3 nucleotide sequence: TGTGCCAGCATTTTTGTGGGGTCCAATGAGCCGTTCTTC.

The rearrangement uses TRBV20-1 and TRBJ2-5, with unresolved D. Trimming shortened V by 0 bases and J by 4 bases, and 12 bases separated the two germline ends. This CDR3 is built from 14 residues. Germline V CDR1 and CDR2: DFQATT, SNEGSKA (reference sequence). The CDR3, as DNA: TGCAGTGCTAGAGATTTGGGCGCCTTAGAGACCCAGTACTTC. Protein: CSARDLGALETQYF.

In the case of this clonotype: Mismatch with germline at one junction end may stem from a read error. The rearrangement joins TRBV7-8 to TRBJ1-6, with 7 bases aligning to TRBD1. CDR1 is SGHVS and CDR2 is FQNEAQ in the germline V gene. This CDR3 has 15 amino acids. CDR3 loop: CASSLRPQGDSPLQF. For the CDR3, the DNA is TGTGCCAGCAGCCTACGTCCGCAGGGGGATTCACCCCTCCAATTT.